This T cell receptor beta chain was profiled in a study of blood T cell repertoires in COVID-19 (dated by TCRdb to the early 2020s). The study in broad terms: Samples from collaborators originated in the United States, Italy and Spain and spanned both the acute and convalescent phases of COVID-19. The material from the prospective study consisted of cDNA or gDNA derived from T cells, B-cell-depleted T cells, or PBMCs. Subjects who had been exposed to COVID-19, were actively infected with it, or had recovered from it provided the deeply sampled blood TCRbeta repertoires that made up the dataset. The repertoires were released in a freely available public database meant as a resource for research on the immune response to SARS-CoV-2. The samples were drawn from two sources: the first 160 participants of the ongoing ImmuneRACE study, and approximately 1,300 subjects contributed by 6 global collaborators. Nearly every sample came with metadata listing a de-identified subject ID, COVID-19 status, age in years and sex. Where HLA class I and class II types were available, the types were taken from metadata supplied by the sample provider, not from assay-based typing.

Points on this clone: Its binding antigen is unknown. Qualities for individual bases were not recorded, and no much larger clone is one base off.

Whole blood was collected in K2EDTA tubes by collaborating institutions according to the institutions' own protocols. For TCRbeta analysis, collaborators shipped samples in one of three forms: frozen whole blood, isolated PBMCs, or DNA extracted from either of those sample types. From the cysteine up to the phenylalanine, the CDR3 has a length of 13 residues. Left in the record is the CDR3 DNA by itself, 39 bases read in frame from the first base. The V and J ends are trimmed by 8 bases and 4 bases, leaving 13 bases between them. The germline V gene encodes CDR1 LNHNV and CDR2 YYDKDF (reference sequence). The research as a whole found: The quantity of clinical and demographic metadata differed by source and by participant and was supplied without curation.

TCRbeta CDR3 regions were amplified from genomic DNA using the immunoSEQ Assay, a bias-controlled multiplex PCR. The study's own analysis went as follows. The number of nucleated cells in each sample was estimated from the amplification of reference gene primers within the assay. Sequence reads were collapsed and filtered to measure the absolute abundance of every unique TCRbeta CDR3 rearrangement. For each sample, productive Simpson clonality was calculated as the square root of Simpson's diversity index over productive rearrangements. The immuneACCESS repertoire file appears here via TCRdb, limited to in-frame rearrangements. These files lack a portion of the clones; in checked studies, under half of the deficit traces to unresolved V genes, and the cause of the others is not known. V and J calls and clone size are as listed in that table; D and trimming were resolved from the DNA. This sample comprises approximately 210,000 clones, roughly four fifths of them detected only once. More than 10% of the sample comes from the top ten.

Recombination joined TRBV15 with TRBJ2-3; perhaps TRBD2 is the D gene, with 5 bases matching. Material: peripheral blood. This clonotype was sampled from a woman aged 40 to 49 with acute or convalescent COVID-19. The encoded CDR3 is CATGVGNSDTQYF. The sequenced DNA is TGTGCCACCGGAGTCGGGAATTCAGATACGCAGTATTTT.